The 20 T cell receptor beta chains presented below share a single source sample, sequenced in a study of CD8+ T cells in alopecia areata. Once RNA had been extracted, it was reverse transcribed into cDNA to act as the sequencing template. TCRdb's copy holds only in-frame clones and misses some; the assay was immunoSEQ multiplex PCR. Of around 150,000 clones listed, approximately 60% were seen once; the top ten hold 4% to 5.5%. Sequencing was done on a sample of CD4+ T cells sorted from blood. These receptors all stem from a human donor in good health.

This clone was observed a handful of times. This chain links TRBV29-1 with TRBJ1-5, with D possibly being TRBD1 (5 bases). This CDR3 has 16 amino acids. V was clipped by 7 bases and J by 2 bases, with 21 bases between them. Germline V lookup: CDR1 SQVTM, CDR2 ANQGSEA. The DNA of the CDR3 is TGCAGCGCTGTCGTGCGGGGGACGGGGGGCAATCAGCCCCAGCATTTT. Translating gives CSAVVRGTGGNQPQHF.

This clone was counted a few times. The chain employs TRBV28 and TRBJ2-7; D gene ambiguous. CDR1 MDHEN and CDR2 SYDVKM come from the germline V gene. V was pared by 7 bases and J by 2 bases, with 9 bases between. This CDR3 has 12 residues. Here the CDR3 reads CASTRGTYEQYF. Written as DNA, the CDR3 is TGTGCCAGCACCCGCGGAACCTACGAGCAGTACTTC. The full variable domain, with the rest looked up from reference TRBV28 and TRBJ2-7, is DVKVTQSSRYLVKRTGEKVFLECVQDMDHENMFWYRQDPGLGLRLIYFSYDVKMKEKGDIPEGYSVSREKKERFSLILESASTNQTSMYLCASTRGTYEQYFGPGTRLTVT.

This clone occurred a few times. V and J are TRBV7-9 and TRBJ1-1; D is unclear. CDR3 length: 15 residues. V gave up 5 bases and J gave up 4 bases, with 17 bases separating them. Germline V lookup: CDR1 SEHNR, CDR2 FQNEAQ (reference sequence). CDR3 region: CASSLPVGWGTEAFF. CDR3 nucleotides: TGTGCCAGCAGCCTCCCTGTTGGTTGGGGCACTGAAGCTTTCTTT. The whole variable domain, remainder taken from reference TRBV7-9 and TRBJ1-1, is DTGVSQNPRHKITKRGQNVTFRCDPISEHNRLYWYRQTLGQGPEFLTYFQNEAQLEKSRLLSDRFSAERPKGSFSTLEIQRTEQGDSAMYLCASSLPVGWGTEAFFGQGTRLTVV.

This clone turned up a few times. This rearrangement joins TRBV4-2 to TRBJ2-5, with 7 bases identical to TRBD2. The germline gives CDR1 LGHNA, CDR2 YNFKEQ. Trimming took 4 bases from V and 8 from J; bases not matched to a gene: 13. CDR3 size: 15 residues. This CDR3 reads CASSPSVSSGVTQYF. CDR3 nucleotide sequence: TGTGCCAGCAGCCCCTCGGTGTCTAGCGGAGTAACCCAGTACTTC.

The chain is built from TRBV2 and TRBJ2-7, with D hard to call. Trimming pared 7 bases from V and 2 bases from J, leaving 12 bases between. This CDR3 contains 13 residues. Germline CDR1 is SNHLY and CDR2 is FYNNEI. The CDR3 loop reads CASKIDGAYEQYF. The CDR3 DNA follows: TGTGCCAGCAAAATAGACGGTGCCTACGAGCAGTACTTC.

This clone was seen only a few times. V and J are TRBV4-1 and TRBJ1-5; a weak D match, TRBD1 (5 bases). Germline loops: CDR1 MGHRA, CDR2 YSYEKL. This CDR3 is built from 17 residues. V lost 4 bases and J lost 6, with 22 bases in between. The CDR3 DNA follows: TGCGCCAGCAGCCGAGTAGGGGAGGCGACCATATCTCAGCCCCAGCATTTT. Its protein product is CASSRVGEATISQPQHF.

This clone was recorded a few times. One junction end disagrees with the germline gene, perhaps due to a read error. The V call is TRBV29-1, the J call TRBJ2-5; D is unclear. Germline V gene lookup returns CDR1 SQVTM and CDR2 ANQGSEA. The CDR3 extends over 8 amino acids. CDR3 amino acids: CSVLDRHF. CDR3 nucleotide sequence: TGCAGCGTCCTGGACCGCCACTTC.

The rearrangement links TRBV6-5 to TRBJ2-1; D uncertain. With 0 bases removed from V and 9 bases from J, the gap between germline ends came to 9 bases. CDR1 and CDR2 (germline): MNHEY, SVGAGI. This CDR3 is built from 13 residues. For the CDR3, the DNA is TGTGCCAGCAGTTACTCGATTCGGGTTGAGCAGTTCTTC. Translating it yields CASSYSIRVEQFF.

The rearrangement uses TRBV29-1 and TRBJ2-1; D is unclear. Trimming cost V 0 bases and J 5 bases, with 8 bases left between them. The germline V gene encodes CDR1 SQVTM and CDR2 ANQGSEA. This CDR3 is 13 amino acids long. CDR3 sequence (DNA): TGCAGCGTTGAAGAGGTATCCCACAATGAGCAGTTCTTC. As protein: CSVEEVSHNEQFF.

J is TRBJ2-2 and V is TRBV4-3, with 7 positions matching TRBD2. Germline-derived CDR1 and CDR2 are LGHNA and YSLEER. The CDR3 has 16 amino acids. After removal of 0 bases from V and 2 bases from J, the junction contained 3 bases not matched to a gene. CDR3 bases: TGCGCCAGCAGCCAAGATGGCGGGAGTAACACCGGGGAGCTGTTTTTT. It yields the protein CASSQDGGSNTGELFF.

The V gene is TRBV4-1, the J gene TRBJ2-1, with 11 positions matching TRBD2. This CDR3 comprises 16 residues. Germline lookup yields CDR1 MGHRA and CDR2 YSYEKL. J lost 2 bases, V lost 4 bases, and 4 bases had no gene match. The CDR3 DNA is TGCGCCAGCAGCCCACGGGGACTAGCGGCCTACAATGAGCAGTTCTTC. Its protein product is CASSPRGLAAYNEQFF.

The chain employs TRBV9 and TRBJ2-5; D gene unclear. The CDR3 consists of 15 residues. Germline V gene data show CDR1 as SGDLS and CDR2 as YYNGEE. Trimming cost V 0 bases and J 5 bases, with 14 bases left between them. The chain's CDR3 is CASSVVMEPSETQYF. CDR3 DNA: TGTGCCAGCAGCGTAGTTATGGAACCGAGCGAGACCCAGTACTTC.

The CDR3 nucleotides read TGTGCCAGCAGTCGTACCGGGTCCCTCTATGGCTACACCTTC. This sequence encodes CASSRTGSLYGYTF. The rearrangement links TRBV6-1 to TRBJ1-2; D uncertain. CDR1 MNHNS and CDR2 SASEGT come from the germline V gene. CDR3 length: 14 residues. Trimming pared 5 bases from V and 4 bases from J, leaving 14 bases between.

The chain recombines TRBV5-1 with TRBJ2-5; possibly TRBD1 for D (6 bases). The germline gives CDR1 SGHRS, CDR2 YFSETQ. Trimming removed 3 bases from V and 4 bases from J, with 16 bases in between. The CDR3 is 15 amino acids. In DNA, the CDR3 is TGCGCCAGCAGCTGGACCTCGGACAGTGCAGAGACCCAGTACTTC. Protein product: CASSWTSDSAETQYF.

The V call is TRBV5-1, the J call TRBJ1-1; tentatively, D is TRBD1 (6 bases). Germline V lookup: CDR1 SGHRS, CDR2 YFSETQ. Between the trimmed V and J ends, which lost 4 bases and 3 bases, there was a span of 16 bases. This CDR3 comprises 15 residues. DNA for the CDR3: TGCGCCAGCAGCAACAACCCTACAGGGCACACTGAAGCTTTCTTT. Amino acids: CASSNNPTGHTEAFF.

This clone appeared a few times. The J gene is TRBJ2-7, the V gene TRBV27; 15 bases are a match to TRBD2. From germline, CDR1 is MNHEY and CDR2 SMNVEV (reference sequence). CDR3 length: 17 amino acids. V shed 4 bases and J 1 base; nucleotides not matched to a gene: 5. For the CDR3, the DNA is TGTGCCAGCAGTTCGGGACTAGCGGGAGGTAAATCCTACGAGCAGTACTTC. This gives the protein CASSSGLAGGKSYEQYF.

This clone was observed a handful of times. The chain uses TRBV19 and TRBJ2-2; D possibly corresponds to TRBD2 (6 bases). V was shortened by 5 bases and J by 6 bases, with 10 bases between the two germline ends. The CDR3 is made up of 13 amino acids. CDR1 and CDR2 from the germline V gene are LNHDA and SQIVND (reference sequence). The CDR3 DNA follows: TGTGCCAGTAGTCGGGGAGGACCCGGGGAGCTGTTTTTT. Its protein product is CASSRGGPGELFF.

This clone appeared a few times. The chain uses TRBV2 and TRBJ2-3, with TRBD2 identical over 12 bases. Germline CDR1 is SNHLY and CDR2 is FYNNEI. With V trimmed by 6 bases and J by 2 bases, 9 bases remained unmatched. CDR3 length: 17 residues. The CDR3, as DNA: TGTGCCAGCAGCCGCGCTACTAGCGGGAGGCCCACAGATACGCAGTATTTT. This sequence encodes CASSRATSGRPTDTQYF.

In nucleotides, the CDR3 is TGTGCCAGCAGTGATGGCCGTCTCTATACAGATACGCAGTATTTT. This translates into CASSDGRLYTDTQYF. V and J are TRBV2 and TRBJ2-3, with unresolved D. V lost 3 bases, J lost 3 bases, and 13 bases lay in between. The CDR3 totals 15 residues. The germline V gene encodes CDR1 SNHLY and CDR2 FYNNEI.

The CDR3 region has the DNA TGTGCCTGGAGCACAGGGAGCTCTGGAAACACCATATATTTT. Translated, it gives CAWSTGSSGNTIYF. The chain carries TRBV30 and TRBJ1-3, with TRBD1 as a possible D gene (6 bases). The V gene's germline CDR1 is GTSNPN and CDR2 SVGIG (reference sequence). V dropped 3 bases and J dropped 0 bases, with 9 bases sitting between them. There are 14 residues in the CDR3.